This T cell receptor beta chain was sequenced in a study of CD8 T cells in ankylosing spondylitis. Germline V lookup: CDR1 LNHNV, CDR2 YYDKDF (reference sequence). The CDR3 is made up of 14 amino acids. V was trimmed by 4 bases and J by 2 bases, leaving 8 bases between them. Worth noting for this clonotype: Its target is unknown.

Overall study results and limits: Seemingly distinctive of ankylosing spondylitis blood was a TCR beta motif formed by eight highly homologous variants. Disease-linked clones displayed a CD8+ phenotype and appeared relatively rarely in peripheral blood. Disease-associated clones were reportedly significantly overrepresented in matched ankylosing spondylitis synovial fluid.

TCRdb recomputed calls from the 5' RACE reads with MiXCR, one row per CDR3 protein. The sample consists of approximately 540,000 distinct CDR3 sequences, about 13% of them appearing once. The sample was blood, either unsorted or a sorted T cell fraction (not recorded which). This rearrangement joins TRBV15 to TRBJ2-2, with D possibly TRBD2 on 6 matching bases. The receptor comes from a male donor with ankylosing spondylitis. The CDR3: CATSKAGNTGELFF. The CDR3 DNA reads TGTGCCACCAGCAAAGCGGGTAACACCGGGGAGCTGTTTTTT. Full variable domain (outside the CDR3, taken from reference TRBV15 and TRBJ2-2): DAMVIQNPRYQVTQFGKPVTLSCSQTLNHNVMYWYQQKSSQAPKLLFHYYDKDFNNEADTPDNFQSRRPNTSFCFLDIRSPGLGDTAMYLCATSKAGNTGELFFGEGSRLTVL.